The clone carrying this T cell receptor beta chain has a handful of counts. Antigen unknown. V lost 6 bases and J 1 base, leaving 12 bases between the germline ends. Per germline, CDR1 SNHLY and CDR2 FYNNEI. There are 14 residues in the CDR3. Treatment noted: oral pan-JAK inhibitor, 5-10 mg twice daily. Sequencing relied on a cDNA template that was reverse transcribed from extracted RNA. Sequencing was performed with immunoSEQ multiplex PCR; in TCRdb, only in-frame clones are kept and a portion is missing. The data contain some 210,000 clones, approximately 65% of them seen just once; the ten biggest clones take up 1% to 1.5%. This entry belongs to a study of CD8+ T cells in alopecia areata. Study summary: A regimen of oral tofacitinib, 5 to 10 mg twice daily, was given to treated patients. Whole-study results and caveats: Just one nonresponder means the tie between baseline CD8+ expansion and response stays uncertain. Normal scalp showed lower clonality than lesional scalp, especially alopecia totalis/universalis.

The rearrangement joins TRBV2 to TRBJ1-1, with D tentatively TRBD1 (5 bases). This TCR came from a human donor with alopecia areata. This material consisted of CD4+ T cells sorted from blood, taken at roughly week 45, from a patient treated with tofacitinib. The CDR3 loop reads CASSGDHQNTEAFF. The CDR3 DNA follows: TGTGCCAGCAGCGGGGACCACCAGAACACTGAAGCTTTCTTT.